The clone carrying this T cell receptor beta chain occurred many times. TCRdb fed the 5' RACE reads into MiXCR, producing one record per CDR3 protein. The repertoire holds under 900,000 distinct CDR3 sequences, about 12% seen once, with about 1.6% in the top ten. This specimen comes from a study of identical twins. This CDR3 contains 15 residues. Trimming removed 0 bases at V and 3 bases at J, with 9 bases between. Germline values: CDR1 SGHRS, CDR2 YFSETQ. This sample was also put to use in a study of yellow fever vaccine responses in identical twins.

The sample consisted of PBMCs. This clonotype originated in a woman between 18 and 30 years old in good health. The V gene is TRBV5-1, the J gene TRBJ2-2, with D perhaps matching TRBD2 (5 bases). The CDR3 here is CASSLAAGDTGELFF. As DNA, the CDR3 is TGCGCCAGCAGCTTGGCCGCGGGTGACACCGGGGAGCTGTTTTTT.